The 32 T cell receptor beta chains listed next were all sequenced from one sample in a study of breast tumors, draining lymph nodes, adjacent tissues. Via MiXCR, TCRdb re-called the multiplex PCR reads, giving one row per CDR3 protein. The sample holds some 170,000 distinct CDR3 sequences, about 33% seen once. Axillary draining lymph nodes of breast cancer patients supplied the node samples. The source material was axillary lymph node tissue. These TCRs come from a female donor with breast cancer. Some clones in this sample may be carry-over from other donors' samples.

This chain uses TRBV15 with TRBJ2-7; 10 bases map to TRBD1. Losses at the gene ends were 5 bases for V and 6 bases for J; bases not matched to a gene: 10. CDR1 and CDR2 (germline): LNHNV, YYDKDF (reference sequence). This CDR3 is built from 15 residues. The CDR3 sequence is CATSEGTGTGVEQYF. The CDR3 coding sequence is TGTGCCACCAGCGAGGGGACCGGGACAGGGGTCGAGCAGTACTTC.

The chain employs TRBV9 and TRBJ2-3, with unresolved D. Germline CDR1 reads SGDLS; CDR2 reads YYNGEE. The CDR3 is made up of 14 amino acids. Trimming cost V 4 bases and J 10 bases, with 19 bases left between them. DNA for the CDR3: TGTGCCAGCAGCCCGGACGGAAGCTCCGATGCGCAGTATTTT. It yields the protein CASSPDGSSDAQYF. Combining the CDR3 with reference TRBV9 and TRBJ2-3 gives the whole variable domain DSGVTQTPKHLITATGQRVTLRCSPRSGDLSVYWYQQSLDQGLQFLIQYYNGEERAKGNILERFSAQQFPDLHSELNLSSLELGDSALYFCASSPDGSSDAQYFGPGTRLTVL.

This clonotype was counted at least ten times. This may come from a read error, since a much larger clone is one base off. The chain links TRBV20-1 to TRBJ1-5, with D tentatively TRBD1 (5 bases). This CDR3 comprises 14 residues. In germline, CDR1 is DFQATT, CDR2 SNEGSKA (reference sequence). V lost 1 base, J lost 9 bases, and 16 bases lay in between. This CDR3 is CSARVGLEGPPQHF. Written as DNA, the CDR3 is TGCAGTGCTAGAGTGGGGCTAGAAGGTCCGCCCCAGCATTTT.

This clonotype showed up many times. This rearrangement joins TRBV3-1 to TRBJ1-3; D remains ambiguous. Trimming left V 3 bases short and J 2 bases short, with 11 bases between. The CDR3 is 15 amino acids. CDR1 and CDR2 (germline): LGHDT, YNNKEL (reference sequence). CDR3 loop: CASSQQIDPGNTIYF. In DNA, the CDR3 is TGTGCCAGCAGCCAGCAGATAGATCCTGGAAACACCATATATTTT.

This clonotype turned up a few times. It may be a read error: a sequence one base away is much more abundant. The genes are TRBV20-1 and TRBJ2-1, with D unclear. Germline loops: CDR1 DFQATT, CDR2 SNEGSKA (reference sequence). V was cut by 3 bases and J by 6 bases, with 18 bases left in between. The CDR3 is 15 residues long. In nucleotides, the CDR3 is TGCAGTGCTAGTTCAATGAGAGGCCCCTCCAATGAGCAGTTCTTC. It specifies CSASSMRGPSNEQFF.

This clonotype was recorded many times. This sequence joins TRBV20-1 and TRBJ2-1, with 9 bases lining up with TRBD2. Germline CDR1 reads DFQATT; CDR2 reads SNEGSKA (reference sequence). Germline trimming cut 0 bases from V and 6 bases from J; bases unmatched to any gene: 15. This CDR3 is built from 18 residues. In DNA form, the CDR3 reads TGCAGTGCTAGAGATCTTGGAGCGGGGGGCCGAGGGGCCAATGAGCAGTTCTTC. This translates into CSARDLGAGGRGANEQFF.

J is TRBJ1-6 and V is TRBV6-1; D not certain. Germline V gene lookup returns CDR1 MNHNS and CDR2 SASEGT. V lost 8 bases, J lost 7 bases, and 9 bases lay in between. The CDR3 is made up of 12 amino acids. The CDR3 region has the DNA TGTGCCAGCGGCCTAGCCAATTCACCCCTCCACTTT. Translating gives CASGLANSPLHF.

CDR3 DNA: TGCAGCGTCGGCCTCAGCTATAGTACGCAGTATTTT. It encodes CSVGLSYSTQYF. The chain joins TRBV29-1 to TRBJ2-3; D remains ambiguous. The V end was cut by 6 bases, the J end by 8 bases, with 15 bases between. The length of the CDR3 is 12 residues. In germline, CDR1 is SQVTM, CDR2 ANQGSEA.

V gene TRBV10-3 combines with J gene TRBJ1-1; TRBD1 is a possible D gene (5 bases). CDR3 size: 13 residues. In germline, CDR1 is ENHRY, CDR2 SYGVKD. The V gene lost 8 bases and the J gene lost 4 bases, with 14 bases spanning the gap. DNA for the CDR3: TGTGCCATCCTAGTGGGGGAAGGCACTGAAGCTTTCTTT. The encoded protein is CAILVGEGTEAFF.

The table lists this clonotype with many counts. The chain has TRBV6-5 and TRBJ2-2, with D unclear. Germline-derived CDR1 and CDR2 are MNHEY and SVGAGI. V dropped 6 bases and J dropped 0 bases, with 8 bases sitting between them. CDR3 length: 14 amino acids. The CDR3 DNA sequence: TGTGCCAGCAGGAGGACCGCGAACACCGGGGAGCTGTTTTTT. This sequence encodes CASRRTANTGELFF.

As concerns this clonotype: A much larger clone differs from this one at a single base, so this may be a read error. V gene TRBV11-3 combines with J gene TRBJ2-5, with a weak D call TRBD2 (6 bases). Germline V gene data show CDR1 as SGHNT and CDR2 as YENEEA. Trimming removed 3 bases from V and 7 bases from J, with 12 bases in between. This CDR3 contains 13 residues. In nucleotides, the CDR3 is TGTGCCAGCAGCTTGGGGCGGGAAGCGACCCAGTACTTC. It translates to CASSLGREATQYF. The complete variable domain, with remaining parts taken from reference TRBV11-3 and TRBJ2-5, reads EAGVVQSPRYKIIEKKQPVAFWCNPISGHNTLYWYLQNLGQGPELLIRYENEEAVDDSQLPKDRFSAERLKGVDSTLKIQPAELGDSAVYLCASSLGREATQYFGPGTRLLVL.

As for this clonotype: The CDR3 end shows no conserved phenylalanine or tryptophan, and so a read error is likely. The CDR3, as DNA: TGTGCCAGCAGCCGTCTAGCGGGGGGCTCCTACGAGCAGTACCTC. Amino acid sequence: CASSRLAGGSYEQYL. The V call is TRBV11-2, the J call TRBJ2-7; 11 bases align to TRBD2. This CDR3 has 15 residues. Germline CDR1 and CDR2: SGHAT and FQNNGV. V was pared by 5 bases and J by 0 bases, with 3 bases of the junction left unmatched.

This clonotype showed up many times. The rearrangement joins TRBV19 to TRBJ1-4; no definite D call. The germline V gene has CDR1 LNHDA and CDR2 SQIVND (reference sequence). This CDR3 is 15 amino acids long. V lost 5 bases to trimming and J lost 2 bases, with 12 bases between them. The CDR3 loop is CASSFLHGTNEKLFF. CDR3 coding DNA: TGTGCCAGTAGTTTCCTCCACGGGACTAATGAAAAACTGTTTTTT. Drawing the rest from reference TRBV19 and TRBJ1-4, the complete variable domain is DGGITQSPKYLFRKEGQNVTLSCEQNLNHDAMYWYRQDPGQGLRLIYYSQIVNDFQKGDIAEGYSVSREKKESFPLTVTSAQKNPTAFYLCASSFLHGTNEKLFFGSGTQLSVL.

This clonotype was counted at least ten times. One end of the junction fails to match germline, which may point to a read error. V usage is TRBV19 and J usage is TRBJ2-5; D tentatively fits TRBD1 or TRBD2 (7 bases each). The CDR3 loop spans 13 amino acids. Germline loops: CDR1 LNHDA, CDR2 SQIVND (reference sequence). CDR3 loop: CASKDRARETQYF. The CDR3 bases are TGTGCCAGTAAAGACAGGGCGCGGGAGACCCAATACTTC.

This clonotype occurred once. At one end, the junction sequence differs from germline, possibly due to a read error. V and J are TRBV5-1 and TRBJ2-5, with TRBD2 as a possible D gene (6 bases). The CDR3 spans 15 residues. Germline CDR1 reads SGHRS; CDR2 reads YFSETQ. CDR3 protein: CAISSVAGIQGTQYF. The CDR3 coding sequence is TGCGCCATCAGCTCCGTTGCGGGGATCCAAGGGACCCAGTACTTC.

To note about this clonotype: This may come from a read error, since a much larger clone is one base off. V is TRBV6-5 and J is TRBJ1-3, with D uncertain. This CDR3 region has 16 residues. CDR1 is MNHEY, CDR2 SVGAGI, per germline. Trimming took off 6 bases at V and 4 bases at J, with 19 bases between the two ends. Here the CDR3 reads CASRRGMASGGNTIYF. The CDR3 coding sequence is TGTGCCAGCAGGCGGGGAATGGCCTCGGGAGGAAACACCATATATTTT.

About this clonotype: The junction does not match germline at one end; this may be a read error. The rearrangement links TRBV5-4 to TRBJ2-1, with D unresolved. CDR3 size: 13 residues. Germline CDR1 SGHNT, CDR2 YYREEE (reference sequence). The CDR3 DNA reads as TGTGCCAGCAGCCTCGGGTCCTCCAATGAGCAGTTCTTC. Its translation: CASSLGSSNEQFF.

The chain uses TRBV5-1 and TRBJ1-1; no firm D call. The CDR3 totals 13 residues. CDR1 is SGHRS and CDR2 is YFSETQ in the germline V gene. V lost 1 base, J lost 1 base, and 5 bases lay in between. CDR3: CASSLYRNTEAFF. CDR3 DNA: TGCGCCAGCAGCTTGTATCGGAACACTGAAGCTTTCTTT.

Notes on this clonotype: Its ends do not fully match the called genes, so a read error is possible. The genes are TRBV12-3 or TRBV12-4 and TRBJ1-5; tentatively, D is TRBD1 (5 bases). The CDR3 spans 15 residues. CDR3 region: CASSLGRVYSQPQHF. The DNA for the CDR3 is TGTGCCAGTAGTTTAGGCAGGGTGTACAGTCAGCCCCAGCATTTT.

The DNA of the CDR3 is TGTGCCAGCAGTCAAAGGACTAGCGGGGAGCTGTTTTTT. This sequence encodes CASSQRTSGELFF. V and J are TRBV2 and TRBJ2-2, with TRBD2 matching over 7 bases. Germline assignment: CDR1 SNHLY and CDR2 FYNNEI. Trimming took 5 bases from V and 7 from J; bases not matched to a gene: 4. The CDR3 sequence is 13 residues long.

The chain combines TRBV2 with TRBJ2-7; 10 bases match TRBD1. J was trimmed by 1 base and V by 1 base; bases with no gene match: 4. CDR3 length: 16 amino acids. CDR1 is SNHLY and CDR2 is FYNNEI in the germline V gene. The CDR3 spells CASSEGGTGASYEQYF. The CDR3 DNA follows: TGTGCCAGCAGTGAAGGCGGGACAGGGGCGTCCTACGAGCAGTACTTC.

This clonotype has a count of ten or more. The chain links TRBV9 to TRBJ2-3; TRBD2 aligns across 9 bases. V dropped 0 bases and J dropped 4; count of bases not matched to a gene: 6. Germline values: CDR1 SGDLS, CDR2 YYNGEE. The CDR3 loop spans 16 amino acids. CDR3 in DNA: TGTGCCAGCAGCGTAGCTGCGGGGGGGTTCGCAGATACGCAGTATTTT. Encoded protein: CASSVAAGGFADTQYF.

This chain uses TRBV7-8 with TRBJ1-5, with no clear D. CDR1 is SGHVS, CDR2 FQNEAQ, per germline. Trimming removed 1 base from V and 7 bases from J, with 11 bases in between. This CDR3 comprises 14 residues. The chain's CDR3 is CASSLGTYEQPQHF. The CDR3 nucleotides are TGTGCCAGCAGCTTAGGTACCTACGAGCAGCCCCAGCATTTT.

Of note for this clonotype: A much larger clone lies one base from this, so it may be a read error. The chain's CDR3 is CASSTDRGGADTQYF. CDR3 in DNA: TGTGCCAGCAGCACGGACAGGGGGGGAGCAGATACGCAGTATTTT. The chain couples TRBV3-1 to TRBJ2-3; 10 nucleotides align to TRBD1. Germline V gene lookup returns CDR1 LGHDT and CDR2 YNNKEL (reference sequence). The V gene end was trimmed by 5 bases and the J gene end by 4 bases; junction bases not matched to a gene: 6. There are 15 residues in the CDR3.

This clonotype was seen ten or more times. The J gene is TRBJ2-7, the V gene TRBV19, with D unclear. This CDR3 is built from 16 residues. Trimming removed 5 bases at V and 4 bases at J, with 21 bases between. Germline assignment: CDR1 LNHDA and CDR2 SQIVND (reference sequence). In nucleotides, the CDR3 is TGTGCCAGTAGTTTAGGAGACGCAGCGATCCCGTACGAGCAGTACTTC. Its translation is CASSLGDAAIPYEQYF. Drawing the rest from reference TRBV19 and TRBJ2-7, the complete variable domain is DGGITQSPKYLFRKEGQNVTLSCEQNLNHDAMYWYRQDPGQGLRLIYYSQIVNDFQKGDIAEGYSVSREKKESFPLTVTSAQKNPTAFYLCASSLGDAAIPYEQYFGPGTRLTVT.

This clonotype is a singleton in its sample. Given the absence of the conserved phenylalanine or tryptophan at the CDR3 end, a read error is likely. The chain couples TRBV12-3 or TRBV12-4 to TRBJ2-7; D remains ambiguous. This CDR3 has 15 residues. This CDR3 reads CASSLSDSVSHEQYL. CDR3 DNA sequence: TGTGCCAGCAGTTTAAGCGATAGTGTCTCCCACGAGCAGTACCTC.

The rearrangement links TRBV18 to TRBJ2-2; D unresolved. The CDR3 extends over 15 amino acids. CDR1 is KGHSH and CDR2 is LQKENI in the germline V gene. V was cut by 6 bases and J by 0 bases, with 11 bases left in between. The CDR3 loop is CASSRYVPNTGELFF. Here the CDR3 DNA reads TGTGCCAGCTCCCGGTACGTTCCGAACACCGGGGAGCTGTTTTTT.

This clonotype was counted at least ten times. The CDR3: CASSLGWSTDTQYF. CDR3 bases: TGTGCCAGCAGCTTAGGTTGGAGCACAGATACGCAGTATTTT. The chain couples TRBV7-2 to TRBJ2-3; D not certain. The CDR3 runs 14 residues. The V gene lost 1 base and the J gene lost 0 bases, with 5 bases spanning the gap. CDR1 and CDR2 from the germline V gene are SGHTA and FQGNSA.

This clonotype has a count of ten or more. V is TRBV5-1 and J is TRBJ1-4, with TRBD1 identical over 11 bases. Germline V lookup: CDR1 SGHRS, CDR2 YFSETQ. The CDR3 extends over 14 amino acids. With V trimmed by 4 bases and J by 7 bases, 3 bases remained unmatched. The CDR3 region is CASSGQGAGEKLFF. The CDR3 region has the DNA TGCGCCAGCAGCGGACAGGGGGCCGGTGAAAAACTGTTTTTT.

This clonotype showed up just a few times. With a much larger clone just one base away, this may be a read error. CDR3 in DNA: TGCAGTGCTAGAGATCGTGGGGAGAGTCCGCCCCAGCATTTT. Protein: CSARDRGESPPQHF. The chain is built from TRBV20-1 and TRBJ1-5; D gene unclear. The ends were cut back, 0 bases at V and 9 bases at J, with 15 bases in the middle. Germline values: CDR1 DFQATT, CDR2 SNEGSKA (reference sequence). CDR3 size: 14 residues.

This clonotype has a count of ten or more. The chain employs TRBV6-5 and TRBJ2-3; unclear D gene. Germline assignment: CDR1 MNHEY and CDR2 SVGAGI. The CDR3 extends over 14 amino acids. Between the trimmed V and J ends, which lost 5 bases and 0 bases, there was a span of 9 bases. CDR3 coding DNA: TGTGCCAGCAGTCGGGCTTTTAGCACAGATACGCAGTATTTT. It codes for CASSRAFSTDTQYF.

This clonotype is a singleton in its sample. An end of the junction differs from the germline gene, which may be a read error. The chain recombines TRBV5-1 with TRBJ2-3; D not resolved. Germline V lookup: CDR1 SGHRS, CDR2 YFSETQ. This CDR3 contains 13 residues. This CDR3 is CVSSLPRADTQYF. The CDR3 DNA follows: TGCGTCAGCAGCTTGCCCCGCGCAGATACGCAGTATTTT.